One sample yielded the 29 T cell receptor beta chains listed below, sequenced in a study of blood T cell repertoires in COVID-19. Profiling relied on immunoSEQ multiplex PCR, and the TCRdb table lists in-frame clones only, not all of them. The data show about 260,000 clones, with more than 90% seen just once and 2% to 3% held by the top ten. Sequenced: peripheral blood. The receptors come from a person between 18 and 30 years old with COVID-19, enrolled during active disease.

The genes are TRBV4-1 and TRBJ1-1; D not certain. The V gene lost 2 bases and the J gene lost 11 bases, with 15 bases spanning the gap. This CDR3 spans 13 amino acids. Germline-derived CDR1 and CDR2 are MGHRA and YSYEKL. CDR3 sequence: CASSQITETEAFF. In nucleotides, the CDR3 is TGCGCCAGCAGCCAAATAACGGAGACGGAGGCTTTCTTT.

V gene TRBV30 combines with J gene TRBJ2-5, with a weak D call TRBD2 (6 bases). This CDR3 region has 15 residues. V dropped 1 base and J dropped 5 bases, with 17 bases sitting between them. The V gene's germline CDR1 is GTSNPN and CDR2 SVGIG (reference sequence). The CDR3 protein is CAWSAPLSGKETQYF. CDR3 nucleotides: TGTGCCTGGAGTGCCCCTCTTAGCGGAAAGGAGACCCAGTACTTC.

This clone was picked up a small number of times. CDR3 sequence (DNA): TGTGCCAGCAGTAGGGCGGGAGGGCACAATGAGCAGTTCTTC. Amino acids: CASSRAGGHNEQFF. The genes are TRBV6-5 and TRBJ2-1; 9 bases are a match to TRBD2. J was trimmed by 5 bases and V by 5 bases; bases with no gene match: 4. This CDR3 contains 14 residues. Looked up from germline, CDR1 is MNHEY and CDR2 is SVGAGI.

J is TRBJ1-2 and V is TRBV12-5, with D unclear. The CDR3 is made up of 14 amino acids. Trimming cost V 7 bases and J 3 bases, with 15 bases left between them. Looked up from germline, CDR1 is LGHNT and CDR2 is FRNRAP. In DNA form, the CDR3 reads TGTGCTAGTGTCCTGACCCCAGCGGACTATGGCTACACCTTC. Protein: CASVLTPADYGYTF.

The rearrangement joins TRBV5-1 to TRBJ1-1; D gene uncertain. V was trimmed by 2 bases and J by 6 bases, leaving 17 bases between them. The CDR3 is 15 amino acids. Looked up from germline, CDR1 is SGHRS and CDR2 is YFSETQ. The CDR3 reads CASSLSGSNPPEAFF. Here the CDR3 DNA reads TGCGCCAGCAGCTTATCCGGGAGCAATCCCCCTGAAGCTTTCTTT.

This clone was seen once. The chain joins TRBV30 to TRBJ1-3; D uncertain. Germline lookup yields CDR1 GTSNPN and CDR2 SVGIG (reference sequence). The CDR3 extends over 13 amino acids. Trimming pared 6 bases from V and 0 bases from J, leaving 9 bases between. This CDR3 is CACPVSSGNTIYF. Written as DNA, the CDR3 is TGTGCCTGCCCAGTATCCTCTGGAAACACCATATATTTT.

The DNA for the CDR3 is TGTGCCAGCAGGAGATCCTCGCAGGGTTGGGCTGGAAACACCATATATTTT. This encodes CASRRSSQGWAGNTIYF. The rearrangement links TRBV5-5 to TRBJ1-3, with a tentative D call TRBD1 (5 bases). V shed 5 bases and J shed 2 bases, with 20 bases lying between them. Germline CDR1 reads SGHKS; CDR2 reads YYEKEE (reference sequence). This CDR3 is built from 17 residues.

CDR3 DNA sequence: TGTGCCAGCAGTTCTTCAGGGACAGACCTTTTCCAGCAGTACTTC. Translated, it gives CASSSSGTDLFQQYF. This chain links TRBV28 with TRBJ2-7, with 7 bases identical to TRBD1. Unmatched junction bases numbered 14, after V lost 4 bases and J lost 8 bases. The CDR3 covers 15 residues. Germline lookup yields CDR1 MDHEN and CDR2 SYDVKM.

This clone was counted a single time. The gene calls are TRBV18 and TRBJ2-6; tentatively, D is TRBD1 (7 bases). The CDR3 loop spans 16 amino acids. From germline, CDR1 is KGHSH and CDR2 LQKENI. V was clipped by 5 bases and J by 2 bases, with 13 bases between them. The CDR3 nucleotides read TGTGCCAGCTCAGCTAGCAGGGGGGCTGGGGCCAACGTCCTGACTTTC. Translated: CASSASRGAGANVLTF.

This clone has a handful of counts. The gene calls are TRBV29-1 and TRBJ1-1, with D uncertain. V gave up 6 bases and J gave up 0 bases, with 8 bases separating them. CDR3 length: 12 residues. The germline V gene has CDR1 SQVTM and CDR2 ANQGSEA. The CDR3 DNA sequence: TGCAGCGTCTCGGGAATGAACACTGAAGCTTTCTTT. Its protein is CSVSGMNTEAFF. The full variable domain, rest sourced from reference TRBV29-1 and TRBJ1-1, is SAVISQKPSRDICQRGTSLTIQCQVDSQVTMMFWYRQQPGQSLTLIATANQGSEATYESGFVIDKFPISRPNLTFSTLTVSNMSPEDSSIYLCSVSGMNTEAFFGQGTRLTVV.

The chain links TRBV30 to TRBJ1-1, with D hard to call. The V gene's germline CDR1 is GTSNPN and CDR2 SVGIG (reference sequence). V lost 2 bases to trimming and J lost 4 bases, with 8 bases between them. The CDR3 spans 12 residues. CDR3: CAWSYGGTEAFF. DNA for the CDR3: TGTGCCTGGAGTTATGGAGGCACTGAAGCTTTCTTT.

V usage is TRBV5-1 and J usage is TRBJ2-5; TRBD1 agrees at 7 bases. The germline V gene has CDR1 SGHRS and CDR2 YFSETQ. The CDR3 contains 14 residues. J was trimmed by 2 bases and V by 5 bases; bases with no gene match: 6. The CDR3 here is CASSRDRPQETQYF. The CDR3 coding sequence is TGCGCCAGCAGTCGGGACAGACCTCAAGAGACCCAGTACTTC.

The chain recombines TRBV9 with TRBJ1-1; no definite D call. CDR1 is SGDLS, CDR2 YYNGEE, per germline. Deletions cut 0 bases from V and 4 bases from J, with 10 bases between. The CDR3 is 14 residues long. For the CDR3, the DNA is TGTGCCAGCAGCGTAGCCGGGGAAGGCACTGAAGCTTTCTTT. This codes for CASSVAGEGTEAFF. The full variable domain, with the rest looked up from reference TRBV9 and TRBJ1-1, is DSGVTQTPKHLITATGQRVTLRCSPRSGDLSVYWYQQSLDQGLQFLIQYYNGEERAKGNILERFSAQQFPDLHSELNLSSLELGDSALYFCASSVAGEGTEAFFGQGTRLTVV.

In its sample, this clone was seen a few times. This chain links TRBV19 with TRBJ1-4; 7 bases line up with TRBD1. The CDR3 consists of 15 residues. Germline V lookup: CDR1 LNHDA, CDR2 SQIVND (reference sequence). Unmatched junction bases numbered 4, after V lost 5 bases and J lost 1 base. The CDR3 region has the DNA TGTGCCAGTAGTTCTCGACAGGGAACTAATGAAAAACTGTTTTTT. Translating it yields CASSSRQGTNEKLFF.

The V and J genes are TRBV6-4 and TRBJ2-3; perhaps TRBD2 as D (5 bases). V was shortened by 7 bases and J by 5 bases, with 7 bases between the two germline ends. This CDR3 contains 11 residues. Per germline, CDR1 MRHNA and CDR2 SNTAGT. As DNA, the CDR3 is TGTGCCAGCAAACTAGGAGATACGCAGTATTTT. Encoded protein: CASKLGDTQYF.

The CDR3 region is CASSLTTGGGAPYEQYF. The CDR3 DNA sequence: TGCGCCAGCAGCCTTACGACAGGGGGGGGCGCCCCCTACGAGCAGTACTTC. V gene TRBV4-1 combines with J gene TRBJ2-7; 9 positions agree with TRBD1. The V gene end was trimmed by 4 bases and the J gene end by 2 bases; junction bases not matched to a gene: 12. The CDR3 spans 17 residues. Per germline, CDR1 MGHRA and CDR2 YSYEKL.

The J gene is TRBJ2-1, the V gene TRBV24-1; 14 bases align to TRBD2. V lost 5 bases, J lost 8 bases, and 7 bases stayed unmatched. The CDR3 loop spans 16 amino acids. In germline, CDR1 is KGHDR, CDR2 SFDVKD. For the CDR3, the DNA is TGTGCCACCAGTGCCGGGACTAGCGGGAGAGCCGATGAGCAGTTCTTC. Protein product: CATSAGTSGRADEQFF.

J is TRBJ1-2 and V is TRBV12-3 or TRBV12-4; D not certain. Trimming pared 3 bases from V and 8 bases from J, leaving 10 bases between. This CDR3 comprises 12 residues. This chain's CDR3 is CASSFGDLGYTF. The DNA of the CDR3 is TGTGCCAGCAGTTTCGGGGATCTCGGCTACACCTTC.

The V gene is TRBV28, the J gene TRBJ2-3, with TRBD2 matching 12 bases. Looked up from germline, CDR1 is MDHEN and CDR2 is SYDVKM. This CDR3 has 16 residues. Trimming cost V 5 bases and J 2 bases; bases outside gene matches: 5. CDR3 loop: CASSAGTSGYTDTQYF. In DNA, the CDR3 is TGTGCCAGCAGTGCCGGGACTAGCGGGTACACAGATACGCAGTATTTT. The complete variable domain, with remaining parts taken from reference TRBV28 and TRBJ2-3, reads DVKVTQSSRYLVKRTGEKVFLECVQDMDHENMFWYRQDPGLGLRLIYFSYDVKMKEKGDIPEGYSVSREKKERFSLILESASTNQTSMYLCASSAGTSGYTDTQYFGPGTRLTVL.

V usage is TRBV6-1 and J usage is TRBJ1-1; no reliable D call. CDR3 length equals 14 residues. V lost 2 bases to trimming and J lost 2 bases, with 9 bases between them. The germline CDR1 and CDR2 sequences are MNHNS and SASEGT. CDR3: CASSEWGGNTEAFF. CDR3 coding DNA: TGTGCCAGCAGTGAATGGGGAGGTAACACTGAAGCTTTCTTT.

V and J are TRBV6-5 and TRBJ2-5; D may be TRBD2 (5 bases). V was clipped by 4 bases and J by 3 bases, with 6 bases between them. Germline loops: CDR1 MNHEY, CDR2 SVGAGI. This CDR3 is built from 12 residues. The CDR3 loop is CASSSGKETQYF. The DNA for the CDR3 is TGTGCCAGCAGTTCCGGGAAAGAGACCCAGTACTTC.

The chain joins TRBV21-1 to TRBJ2-2; whether TRBD2, the table's D call, matches the DNA was not checked. TRBV21-1 counts as a pseudogene. CDR3 length: 15 residues. The CDR3 nucleotides read TGTGCCAGCAGCGAATGGTCTAGCGATACCGGGGAGCTGTTTTTT. This translates into CASSEWSSDTGELFF.

The chain recombines TRBV10-3 with TRBJ1-4, with D maybe TRBD1 (6 bases). The CDR3 sequence is 13 residues long. Germline V gene sequence: CDR1 ENHRY, CDR2 SYGVKD. V lost 11 bases, J lost 5 bases, and 15 bases lay in between. CDR3 region: CASADRRNEKLFF. The CDR3 DNA follows: TGTGCCTCGGCGGACAGACGGAATGAAAAACTGTTTTTT.

The chain is built from TRBV3-1 (or the pseudogene TRBV3-2) and TRBJ2-3; weak D call: TRBD1 (5 bases). Germline loops: CDR1 LGHDT, CDR2 YNNKEL (reference sequence). The CDR3 has 12 amino acids. V dropped 4 bases and J dropped 7 bases, with 9 bases sitting between them. The CDR3 sequence: CASSPQGYTQYF. In nucleotides, the CDR3 is TGTGCCAGCAGCCCGCAGGGTTATACGCAGTATTTT.

V is TRBV6-5 and J is TRBJ1-5; TRBD1 matches 9 bases. CDR1 MNHEY and CDR2 SVGAGI come from the germline V gene. V shed 7 bases and J 4 bases; nucleotides not matched to a gene: 5. The CDR3 is 14 residues long. Written as DNA, the CDR3 is TGTGCCAGCAACGTTGACAGGGGGAATCAGCCCCAGCATTTT. Protein sequence: CASNVDRGNQPQHF.

The genes are TRBV4-1 and TRBJ1-2; D is unresolved. Germline CDR1 reads MGHRA; CDR2 reads YSYEKL. The CDR3 runs to 13 residues. V shed 5 bases and J shed 3 bases, with 10 bases lying between them. DNA of the CDR3: TGCGCCAGCAGCGAGGCTACCCACTATGGCTACACCTTC. Amino acid sequence: CASSEATHYGYTF.

This sequence joins TRBV12-2 and TRBJ2-7; whether TRBD2, the table's D call, matches the DNA was not checked. TRBV12-2 is deemed a pseudogene. CDR3 size: 18 residues. CDR3 DNA: TGTGCAAGTCGTCTCACGCCCACGAGACCCTGGAGCTCCTACGAGCAGTACTTC. Protein sequence: CASRLTPTRPWSSYEQYF.

The chain employs TRBV7-9 and TRBJ2-2; D not certain. This CDR3 has 15 residues. In germline, CDR1 is SEHNR, CDR2 FQNEAQ (reference sequence). Trimming shortened V by 4 bases and J by 6 bases, and 15 bases separated the two germline ends. CDR3 residues: CASSYSGFSPGELFF. As DNA, the CDR3 is TGTGCCAGCAGCTACTCAGGTTTTAGTCCCGGGGAGCTGTTTTTT.

The V call is TRBV30, the J call TRBJ1-1; 7 nucleotides line up with TRBD1. The CDR3 is 13 amino acids. In germline, CDR1 is GTSNPN, CDR2 SVGIG (reference sequence). V dropped 5 bases and J dropped 3; count of bases not matched to a gene: 6. CDR3 DNA: TGTGCCTGGCTGACAGGGTTGTACACTGAAGCTTTCTTT. This encodes CAWLTGLYTEAFF.